A selection of T cell receptor beta chains follows, all from one sample in a study of T cell repertoires in cytomegalovirus infection. TCRdb re-called the reads with MiXCR, one entry per CDR3 protein. The sample carries about 140,000 distinct CDR3 sequences, roughly 6% recorded once. The sample was PBMCs. The receptor source for this set is a human donor in good health (CMV status not recorded). Some clones in this sample may be carry-over from other donors' samples. Both conserved end residues are part of each CDR3. D genes are given only for firm matches. Clone size is not always given. Where it is, it says once, few, many or a class for expanded clones.

d_gene | abundance | j_gene | v_gene | CDR3nt | CDR3aa
. | many | TRBJ2-4 | TRBV28 | TGTGCCAGCAGTCGCCCTGGGGCCAAAAACATTCAGTACTTC | CASSRPGAKNIQYF
. | many | TRBJ1-2 | TRBV7-9 | TGTGCCAGCAGTTTGTCCCGGGACTATGGCTACACCTTC | CASSLSRDYGYTF
TRBD1 | many | TRBJ1-1 | TRBV7-8 | TGTGCCAGCAGCCCCCGGGGCAGGGGGTCCACTGAAGCTTTCTTT | CASSPRGRGSTEAFF
TRBD1 | many | TRBJ2-2 | TRBV7-3 | TGTGCCAGCAGCTTACTAGGGGGCGGCACCGGGGAGCTGTTTTTT | CASSLLGGGTGELFF
. | many | TRBJ1-5 | TRBV15 | TGTGCCACCAGCCAAAGGGCGGCCACCTATAGCAATCAGCCCCAGCATTTT | CATSQRAATYSNQPQHF
TRBD1 | many | TRBJ1-1 | TRBV2 | TGTGCCAGTGATACCGGACAGGGGGAAGCTTTCTTT | CASDTGQGEAFF
. | many | TRBJ2-1 | TRBV5-6 | TGTGCCAGCAGCTTGCCGGCGGAGTACAATGAGCAGTTCTTC | CASSLPAEYNEQFF
. | many | TRBJ1-5 | TRBV28 | TGTGCCAGCAGCCCTACTGGGAGCAATCAGCCCCAGCATTTT | CASSPTGSNQPQHF
. | many | TRBJ2-5 | TRBV7-2 | TGTGCCAGCAGCTTGGGACTTCGGGTAGAGACCCAGTACTTC | CASSLGLRVETQYF
. | many | TRBJ2-2 | TRBV19 | TGTGCCAGTATCCAGTTAGGGGGTGCGGACACCGGGGAGCTGTTTTTT | CASIQLGGADTGELFF
TRBD2 | few | TRBJ2-5 | TRBV29-1 | TGCAGCTTTGGGTTAGCGGGGGCGCCCCAAGAGACCCAGTACTTC | CSFGLAGAPQETQYF
. | many | TRBJ1-1 | TRBV7-9 | TGTGCCAGCAGCGAGACAGGAGGAGCTTTCTTT | CASSETGGAFF
. | many | TRBJ2-5 | TRBV28 | TGTGCCAGCAGTTTACCCCCGGGCAGTGGGACTCAAGAGACCCAGTACTTC | CASSLPPGSGTQETQYF
TRBD1 | . | TRBJ1-5 | TRBV12-3/TRBV12-4 | TGTGCCAGCAGCCCGACAGGGGGGATAGGTCAGCCCCAGCATTTT | CASSPTGGIGQPQHF
. | . | TRBJ1-1 | TRBV4-2 | TGTGCCAGCAGGTTAAGACCCGACCCGAACACTGAAGCTTTCTTT | CASRLRPDPNTEAFF
TRBD1 | few | TRBJ2-1 | TRBV3-1 | TGTGCCAGCAGCCAAGGACTAACCGGGACAGGGCTGAATGAGCAGTTCTTC | CASSQGLTGTGLNEQFF
. | many | TRBJ1-6 | TRBV7-2 | TGTGCCAGCAGCTTAGCGGCGGACTATTCACCCCTCCACTTT | CASSLAADYSPLHF
TRBD1 | . | TRBJ2-5 | TRBV5-1 | TGCGACAGCCGCTTGACAGGGGGCAACCTAGAGACCCAGTACTTC | CDSRLTGGNLETQYF
. | . | TRBJ1-2 | TRBV28 | TGTGCCAGCAGTCCAGGGAGAGTGGAGGGCTACACCTTC | CASSPGRVEGYTF
. | few | TRBJ2-7 | TRBV19 | TGTGCCAGTAGTGTCCGGGACGGCTCCTACGAGCAGTACTTC | CASSVRDGSYEQYF
TRBD1 | few | TRBJ1-4 | TRBV29-1 | TGCAGCGCCGACGGTGTCCCAGGGGGCGAAAAACTGTTTTTT | CSADGVPGGEKLFF
TRBD1 | many | TRBJ1-1 | TRBV7-3 | TGTGCCAGCAGCTCAGCAGGGGGCACTGAAGCTTTCTTT | CASSSAGGTEAFF
. | . | TRBJ1-2 | TRBV12-3/TRBV12-4 | TGTGCCAGCAGTTTAGAGGAGTATGGCTACACCTTC | CASSLEEYGYTF
. | many | TRBJ1-4 | TRBV28 | TGTGCCAGCAGTTTCGGGGGGGATGAAAAACTGTTTTTT | CASSFGGDEKLFF
. | few | TRBJ2-1 | TRBV7-2 | TGTGCCAGCAGCTTATATTTGCTTTTTAGGGCAGGGAGCTCCTACAATGAGCAGTTCTTC | CASSLYLLFRAGSSYNEQFF
TRBD1 | . | TRBJ2-1 | TRBV20-1 | TGCAGTGCTACCACTGGACAGGGGGCGAACAATGAGCAGTTCTTC | CSATTGQGANNEQFF
TRBD1 | . | TRBJ1-1 | TRBV5-1 | TGCGCCAGCAGCGTGAAGGCCACCGGGACAGCTAACACTGAAGCTTTCTTT | CASSVKATGTANTEAFF
. | many | TRBJ1-6 | TRBV7-2 | TGTGCCAGCAGCTTAGCCCCCGGGTTGGGCAATTCACCCCTCCACTTT | CASSLAPGLGNSPLHF
. | many | TRBJ1-2 | TRBV7-2 | TGTGCCAGCAGCCCCGCGGGACGGGGGCAAGGCTACACCTTC | CASSPAGRGQGYTF
TRBD1 | many | TRBJ2-1 | TRBV7-2 | TGTGCCAGCAGCCAACCCCAACAGGGGTGGCTGAATGAGCAGTTCTTC | CASSQPQQGWLNEQFF
. | many | TRBJ1-3 | TRBV19 | TGTGCCAGTAGGACCGGAAACACCATATATTTT | CASRTGNTIYF
. | many | TRBJ2-3 | TRBV9 | TGTGCCAGCAGCGTAGTTATAAGAGGACCCTATGAGGATACGCAGTATTTT | CASSVVIRGPYEDTQYF
. | . | TRBJ1-1 | TRBV20-1 | TGCAGTGCTAGAGGGGGATGGGGCCGGGACACTGAAGCTTTCTTT | CSARGGWGRDTEAFF
. | . | TRBJ1-2 | TRBV11-2 | TGTGCCAGCAGCTCGACGACTCGGGCGACCTATGGCTACACCTTC | CASSSTTRATYGYTF
TRBD2 | many | TRBJ2-3 | TRBV14 | TGTGCCAGCAGCCGGACTAGCGGGGGGGCCAATTCGGATACGCAGTATTTT | CASSRTSGGANSDTQYF
. | many | TRBJ1-2 | TRBV7-2 | TGTGCCAGCAGCTTATGGAGCCAGCTCTATGGCTACACCTTC | CASSLWSQLYGYTF
TRBD2 | few | TRBJ2-3 | TRBV7-8 | TGTGCCAGCAGCTTAGTCAGCGGGGGGGCCGGTTATACGCAGTATTTT | CASSLVSGGAGYTQYF
TRBD2 | many | TRBJ2-5 | TRBV2 | TGTGCCAGCGGGGCTAGCGGGGTACGAGAGACCCAGTACTTC | CASGASGVRETQYF
. | many | TRBJ1-1 | TRBV7-2 | TGTGCCAGCAGCGTTTTGTGGAACACTGAAGCTTTCTTT | CASSVLWNTEAFF
. | many | TRBJ2-5 | TRBV7-2 | TGTGCCAGCAGCTTAAACTTTCTGGGCCAAGAGACCCAGTACTTC | CASSLNFLGQETQYF
. | few | TRBJ1-2 | TRBV20-1 | TGCAGTGCTACCCCGGGAGCGGGCGTGGATGGCTACACCTTC | CSATPGAGVDGYTF
TRBD2 | few | TRBJ2-3 | TRBV28 | TGTGCCAGCCAGCGGGGGGGTAGCACAGATACGCAGTATTTT | CASQRGGSTDTQYF
TRBD2 | . | TRBJ2-1 | TRBV6-6 | TGTGCCAGCAGTTACGGGACTAGCTACAATGAGCAGTTCTTC | CASSYGTSYNEQFF
TRBD1 | many | TRBJ1-1 | TRBV7-8 | TGTGCCAGCACCCTATTAAGGGGGCGGAACACTGAAGCTTTCTTT | CASTLLRGRNTEAFF
TRBD2 | many | TRBJ2-3 | TRBV7-9 | TGTGCCAGCAGCCTATGGCCCACTCGCGGGGGAAACACAGATACGCAGTATTTT | CASSLWPTRGGNTDTQYF
. | many | TRBJ2-3 | TRBV4-3 | TGCGCCAGCAGCCGAGGACGGGGGGCCTCTGCCACAGATACGCAGTATTTT | CASSRGRGASATDTQYF
. | many | TRBJ1-5 | TRBV7-2 | TGTGCCAGCAGCTTACCGGGTCAGCCCCAGCATTTT | CASSLPGQPQHF
. | few | TRBJ2-3 | TRBV5-5 | TGTGCCAGCAGCTTGGATGCCCCGCGGCGAGATACGCAGTATTTT | CASSLDAPRRDTQYF
TRBD1 | . | TRBJ1-2 | TRBV5-6 | TGTGCCAGCAGCTCCCATCCGACAGGGGCCTGGTCTGACTATGGCTACACCTTC | CASSSHPTGAWSDYGYTF
. | many | TRBJ1-1 | TRBV7-2 | TGTGCCAGCAGCTTAGTATGGCAGAACACTGAAGCTTTCTTT | CASSLVWQNTEAFF
. | few | TRBJ2-7 | TRBV19 | TGTGCCAGTAGTATTGGATCAACCGAGCAGTACTTC | CASSIGSTEQYF